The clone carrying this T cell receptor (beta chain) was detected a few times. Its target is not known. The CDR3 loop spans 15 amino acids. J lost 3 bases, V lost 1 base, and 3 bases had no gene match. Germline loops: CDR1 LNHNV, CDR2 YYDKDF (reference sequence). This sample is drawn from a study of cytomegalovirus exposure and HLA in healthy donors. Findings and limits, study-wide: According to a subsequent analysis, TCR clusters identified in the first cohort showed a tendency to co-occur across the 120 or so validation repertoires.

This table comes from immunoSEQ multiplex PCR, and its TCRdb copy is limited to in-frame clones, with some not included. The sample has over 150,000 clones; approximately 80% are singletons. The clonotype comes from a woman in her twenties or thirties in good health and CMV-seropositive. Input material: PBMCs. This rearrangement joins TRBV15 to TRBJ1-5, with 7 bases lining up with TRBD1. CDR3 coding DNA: TGTGCCACCAGCAGAGGGACAGGACCCAATCAGCCCCAGCATTTT. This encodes CATSRGTGPNQPQHF.